These 2 T cell receptor beta chains were sequenced from one sample in a study of PD-L1 blockade in urothelial cancer (dated by TCRdb to 2016 to 2017). The sample's time point label, decoded: peripheral blood 6 weeks after treatment start. Library creation used the immunoSEQ multiplex PCR assay. In its TCRdb copy, this immuneACCESS table keeps in-frame sequences only and misses some clones. Where compared with another copy, unresolved V genes explain less than half of these, and the others have no known cause. This sample lists approximately 110,000 clones; 85% to 95% were detected once. Together, the top ten hold 3% to 4.5% of the sample. This material consisted of PBMCs, taken around atezolizumab (anti-PD-L1) treatment. Receptors were obtained from a man between 60 and 75 years old with urothelial cancer.

For the CDR3, the DNA is TGTGCCAGCAGCTCACCCCCGGGACTAGCGGTGAGCACCGGGGAGCTGTTTTTT. It codes for CASSSPPGLAVSTGELFF. V is TRBV11-2 and J is TRBJ2-2; 11 bases are shared with TRBD2. The CDR3 extends over 18 amino acids. J gave up 4 bases and V 4 bases, and 11 bases lay outside the gene matches. Germline V lookup: CDR1 SGHAT, CDR2 FQNNGV.

The chain couples TRBV2 to TRBJ1-1, with D possibly being TRBD1 (6 bases). CDR3 length equals 15 residues. The V and J ends lost 2 bases and 1 base respectively, with 11 bases between them. CDR1 and CDR2 (germline): SNHLY, FYNNEI. The CDR3 loop reads CASSEQGLGNTEAFF. In nucleotides, the CDR3 is TGTGCCAGCAGTGAACAGGGGCTTGGGAACACTGAAGCTTTCTTT.